These 13 T cell receptor beta chains were sequenced from one sample in a study of blood T cell repertoires in COVID-19. TCRdb's copy holds only in-frame clones and misses some; the assay was immunoSEQ multiplex PCR. The sample has some 150,000 clones, about 89% seen once. The sample was peripheral blood. These receptors came from a man aged 50-59 years who had recovered from COVID-19.

V is TRBV6-4 and J is TRBJ2-3; D remains unclear. V lost 3 bases to trimming and J lost 0 bases, with 19 bases between them. CDR3 length: 18 residues. From germline, CDR1 is MRHNA and CDR2 SNTAGT. The CDR3 protein is CASSEFMSENPSTDTQYF. The CDR3 DNA reads as TGTGCCAGCAGTGAATTTATGAGCGAAAATCCTAGCACAGATACGCAGTATTTT.

The chain uses TRBV7-9 and TRBJ2-1, with TRBD1 as a possible D gene (7 bases). The CDR3 sequence is 15 residues long. Germline V gene data show CDR1 as SEHNR and CDR2 as FQNEAQ (reference sequence). V was trimmed by 5 bases and J by 6 bases, leaving 17 bases between them. For the CDR3, the DNA is TGTGCCAGCAGCGCCGGGGCCCAGGGGGGCAATGAGCAGTTCTTC. This codes for CASSAGAQGGNEQFF. The full variable domain, rest sourced from reference TRBV7-9 and TRBJ2-1, is DTGVSQNPRHKITKRGQNVTFRCDPISEHNRLYWYRQTLGQGPEFLTYFQNEAQLEKSRLLSDRFSAERPKGSFSTLEIQRTEQGDSAMYLCASSAGAQGGNEQFFGPGTRLTVL.

This sequence joins TRBV7-2 and TRBJ2-1; 13 bases match TRBD2. This CDR3 is 16 amino acids long. V trimming: 5 bases; J trimming: 8 bases; junction bases outside the gene matches: 9. Germline V gene data show CDR1 as SGHTA and CDR2 as FQGNSA. This CDR3 is CASSPRTSGGRDEQFF. CDR3 in DNA: TGTGCCAGCAGCCCTCGGACTAGCGGGGGTCGGGATGAGCAGTTCTTC.

The gene calls are TRBV14 and TRBJ2-2, with unresolved D. The germline CDR1 and CDR2 sequences are SGHDN and FVKESK. This CDR3 region has 14 residues. V lost 0 bases and J lost 5, with 7 bases in between. The CDR3 bases are TGTGCCAGCAGCCAAGATCTTGTAACCGGGGAGCTGTTTTTT. It specifies CASSQDLVTGELFF.

The rearrangement joins TRBV29-1 to TRBJ2-3, with 10 bases matching TRBD2. CDR3 length: 17 residues. J was trimmed by 7 bases and V by 3 bases; bases with no gene match: 16. CDR1 is SQVTM and CDR2 is ANQGSEA in the germline V gene. The CDR3 DNA sequence: TGCAGCGTTGATCGGCTAGCGGGGGCTACCGAGTCGAATACGCAGTATTTT. It translates to CSVDRLAGATESNTQYF.

The chain employs TRBV5-4 and TRBJ1-2; 9 nucleotides match TRBD1. The germline V gene encodes CDR1 SGHNT and CDR2 YYREEE (reference sequence). The CDR3 extends over 13 amino acids. J was trimmed by 4 bases and V by 6 bases; bases with no gene match: 4. CDR3 sequence: CASTQTGGYGYTF. In nucleotides, the CDR3 is TGTGCCAGCACCCAGACAGGGGGCTATGGCTACACCTTC.

The chain carries TRBV25-1 and TRBJ2-5; D uncertain. Germline V gene lookup returns CDR1 MGHDK and CDR2 SYGVNS. The CDR3 covers 15 residues. V was trimmed by 1 base and J by 2 bases, leaving 11 bases between them. CDR3 in DNA: TGTGCCAGCAGTGAATCTACAGTACCGCAAGAGACCCAGTACTTC. It specifies CASSESTVPQETQYF.

The rearrangement joins TRBV30 to TRBJ1-6, with no clear D. In germline, CDR1 is GTSNPN, CDR2 SVGIG (reference sequence). The CDR3 loop spans 15 amino acids. V lost 5 bases and J lost 7, with 18 bases in between. The CDR3 region has the DNA TGTGCCTGGGGATCCGAGCCGGGTCTCAATTCACCCCTCCACTTT. It is translated as CAWGSEPGLNSPLHF.

The chain employs TRBV7-3 and TRBJ2-2; D is possibly TRBD2 (5 bases). V gave up 5 bases and J gave up 7 bases, with 14 bases separating them. This CDR3 is built from 14 residues. Germline V gene data show CDR1 as SGHTA and CDR2 as FQGTGA. The CDR3 sequence: CASSPYRGNGELFF. In DNA, the CDR3 is TGTGCCAGCAGCCCCTACCGGGGAAACGGGGAGCTGTTTTTT.

V usage is TRBV11-2 and J usage is TRBJ1-1; D is possibly TRBD1 (6 bases). The CDR3 consists of 15 residues. Between the trimmed V and J ends, which lost 1 base and 5 bases, there was a span of 14 bases. From germline, CDR1 is SGHAT and CDR2 FQNNGV. The CDR3 coding sequence is TGTGCCAGCAGCTTAGGGGCAGGGGAGGGGACTGAAGCTTTCTTT. Translated: CASSLGAGEGTEAFF. The variable domain in full, completed from reference TRBV11-2 and TRBJ1-1, reads EAGVAQSPRYKIIEKRQSVAFWCNPISGHATLYWYQQILGQGPKLLIQFQNNGVVDDSQLPKDRFSAERLKGVDSTLKIQPAKLEDSAVYLCASSLGAGEGTEAFFGQGTRLTVV.

The rearrangement links TRBV3-1 (or the pseudogene TRBV3-2) to TRBJ1-5; the match to TRBD1 covers 8 bases. CDR1 and CDR2 from the germline V gene are LGHDT and YNNKEL (reference sequence). Losses at the gene ends were 4 bases for V and 2 bases for J; bases not matched to a gene: 4. The CDR3 sequence is 15 residues long. CDR3 in amino acids: CASSLGTGGNQPQHF. The CDR3 nucleotides read TGTGCCAGCAGCCTAGGGACAGGAGGCAATCAGCCCCAGCATTTT.

The genes are TRBV18 and TRBJ1-1; maybe TRBD1 (6 bases). This CDR3 is 12 amino acids long. Germline CDR1 reads KGHSH; CDR2 reads LQKENI. The germline V and J ends were trimmed by 1 base and 11 bases, with 11 bases remaining between them. The CDR3 loop is CASSPREGVAFF. CDR3 DNA: TGTGCCAGCTCACCACGGGAGGGGGTGGCTTTCTTT.

The chain couples TRBV27 to TRBJ1-4; TRBD1 is a possible D gene (6 bases). The CDR3 runs 14 residues. V gave up 6 bases and J gave up 7 bases, with 15 bases separating them. The germline V gene encodes CDR1 MNHEY and CDR2 SMNVEV (reference sequence). CDR3: CASREQGSFEKLFF. The CDR3 region has the DNA TGTGCCAGCAGAGAACAGGGTTCGTTTGAAAAACTGTTTTTT. The entire variable domain, with the rest obtained from reference TRBV27 and TRBJ1-4, is as follows: EAQVTQNPRYLITVTGKKLTVTCSQNMNHEYMSWYRQDPGLGLRQIYYSMNVEVTDKGDVPEGYKVSRKEKRNFPLILESPSPNQTSLYFCASREQGSFEKLFFGSGTQLSVL.